The T cell receptor (beta chain) described here comes from a study of blood T cells in healthy people across ages. Whole-study findings and limits: Total diversity from one million sequenced T cells was likely underestimated.

Donors were healthy Caucasian individuals from Russia aged roughly 6 to 95. Each donor's blood draw was around 9.1 milliliters of peripheral blood. Comments on this clonotype: The antigen remains unidentified.

The CDR3 sequence is 16 residues long. Germline V CDR1 and CDR2: MNHNS, SASEGT. With 0 bases removed from V and 4 bases from J, the gap between germline ends came to 15 bases. Primers used in a second PCR of roughly 7 to 12 cycles were a sample-barcoded 5' primer and a J-beta primer mix. Tagging of each cDNA molecule was performed by a template-switch adaptor with 12 random nucleotides. MiXCR, run by TCRdb on the 5' RACE reads, gives a single entry per CDR3 protein. The table shows around 780,000 distinct CDR3 sequences, with 56% occurring only once. This chain uses TRBV6-1 with TRBJ1-2, with a weak D call TRBD1 (5 bases). The sequence came from a man between 40 and 49 years old in good health. The sequencing sample was made of blood. This CDR3 reads CASSEAWGGDGYGYTF. Written as DNA, the CDR3 is TGTGCCAGCAGTGAAGCTTGGGGGGGGGATGGCTATGGCTACACCTTC.